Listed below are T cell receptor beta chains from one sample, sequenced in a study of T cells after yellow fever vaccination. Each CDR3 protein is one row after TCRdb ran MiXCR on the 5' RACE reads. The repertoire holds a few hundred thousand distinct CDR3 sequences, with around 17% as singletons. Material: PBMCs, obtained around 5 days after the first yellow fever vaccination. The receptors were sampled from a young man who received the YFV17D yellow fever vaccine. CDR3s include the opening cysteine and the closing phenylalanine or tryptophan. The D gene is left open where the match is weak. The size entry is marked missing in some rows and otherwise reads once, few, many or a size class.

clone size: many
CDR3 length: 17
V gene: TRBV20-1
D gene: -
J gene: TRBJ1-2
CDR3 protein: CSARSPSPAGRNYGYTF
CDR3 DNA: TGCAGTGCTAGATCCCCTAGCCCAGCAGGGCGGAACTATGGCTACACCTTC

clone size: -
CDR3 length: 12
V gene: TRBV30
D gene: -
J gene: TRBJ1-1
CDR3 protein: CAWSVGTRTSFF
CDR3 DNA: TGTGCCTGGAGTGTAGGGACAAGGACGAGTTTCTTT

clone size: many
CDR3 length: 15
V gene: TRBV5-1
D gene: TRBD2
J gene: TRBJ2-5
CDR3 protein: CASSTAGTTQETQYF
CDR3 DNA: TGCGCCAGCAGCACCGCCGGGACTACTCAAGAGACCCAGTACTTC

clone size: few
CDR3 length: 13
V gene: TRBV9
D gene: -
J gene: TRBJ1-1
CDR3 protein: CASSVGGGAEAFF
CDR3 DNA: TGTGCCAGCAGCGTAGGAGGGGGAGCTGAAGCTTTCTTT

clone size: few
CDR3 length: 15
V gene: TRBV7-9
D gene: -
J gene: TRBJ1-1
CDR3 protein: CASSPYSTTNTEAFF
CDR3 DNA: TGTGCCAGCAGCCCGTACAGCACTACGAACACTGAAGCTTTCTTT

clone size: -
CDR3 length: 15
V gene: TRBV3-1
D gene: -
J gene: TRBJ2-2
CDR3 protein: CASRAPLANTGELFF
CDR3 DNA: TGTGCCAGCAGAGCGCCACTAGCGAACACCGGGGAGCTGTTTTTT

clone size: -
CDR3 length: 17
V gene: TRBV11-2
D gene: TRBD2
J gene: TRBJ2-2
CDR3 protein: CASSLDLAGGSTGELFF
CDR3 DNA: TGTGCCAGCAGCTTAGATCTAGCGGGGGGGAGCACCGGGGAGCTGTTTTTT

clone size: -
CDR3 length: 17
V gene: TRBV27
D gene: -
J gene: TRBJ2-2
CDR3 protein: CASSTRQGFANTGELFF
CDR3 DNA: TGTGCCAGCAGTACCCGTCAGGGATTCGCGAACACCGGGGAGCTGTTTTTT

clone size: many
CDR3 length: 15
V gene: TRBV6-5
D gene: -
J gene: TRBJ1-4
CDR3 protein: CASSYSRGTNEKLFF
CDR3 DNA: TGTGCCAGCAGTTATTCTCGGGGCACCAATGAAAAACTGTTTTTT

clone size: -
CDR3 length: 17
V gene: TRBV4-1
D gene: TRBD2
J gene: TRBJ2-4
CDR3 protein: CASSPLAGGAMDNIQYF
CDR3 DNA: TGCGCCAGCAGCCCTCTAGCGGGGGGCGCAATGGATAACATTCAGTACTTC

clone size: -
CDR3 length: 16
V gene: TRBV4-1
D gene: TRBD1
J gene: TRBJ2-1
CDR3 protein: CASSQPSGTGTNEQFF
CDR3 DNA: TGCGCCAGCAGCCAGCCTTCCGGGACAGGGACGAATGAGCAGTTCTTC

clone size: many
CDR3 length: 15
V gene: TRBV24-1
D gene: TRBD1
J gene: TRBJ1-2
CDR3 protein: CATSAWTGSDYGYTF
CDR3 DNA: TGTGCCACCAGTGCCTGGACAGGGTCCGACTATGGCTACACCTTC

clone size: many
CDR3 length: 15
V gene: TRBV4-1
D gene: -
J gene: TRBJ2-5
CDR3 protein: CASSQGNGGGETQYF
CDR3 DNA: TGCGCCAGCAGCCAAGGCAATGGGGGAGGCGAGACCCAGTACTTC

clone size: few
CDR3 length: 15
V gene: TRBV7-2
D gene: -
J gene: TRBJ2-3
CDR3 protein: CASSLVRGATDTQYF
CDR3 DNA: TGTGCCAGCAGCTTAGTCAGGGGGGCCACAGATACGCAGTATTTT

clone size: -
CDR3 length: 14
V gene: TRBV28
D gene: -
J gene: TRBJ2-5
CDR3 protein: CASSPRLVQETQYF
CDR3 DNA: TGTGCCAGCAGTCCCAGACTAGTCCAGGAGACCCAGTACTTC

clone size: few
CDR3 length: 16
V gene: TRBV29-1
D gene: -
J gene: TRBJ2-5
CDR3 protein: CSVLGALASPQETQYF
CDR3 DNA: TGCAGCGTCCTAGGGGCCCTAGCTTCCCCACAAGAGACCCAGTACTTC

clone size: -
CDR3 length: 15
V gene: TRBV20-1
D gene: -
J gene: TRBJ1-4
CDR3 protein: CSASPTGINNEKLFF
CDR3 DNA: TGCAGTGCTAGTCCGACAGGAATTAATAATGAAAAACTGTTTTTT

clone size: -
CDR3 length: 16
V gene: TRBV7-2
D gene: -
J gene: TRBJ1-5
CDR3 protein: CASSLGTFYSNQPQHF
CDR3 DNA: TGTGCCAGCAGCTTAGGGACCTTTTATAGCAATCAGCCCCAGCATTTT

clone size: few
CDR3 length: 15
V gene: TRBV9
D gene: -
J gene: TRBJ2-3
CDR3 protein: CASSQGIQVADTQYF
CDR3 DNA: TGTGCCAGCAGCCAGGGTATTCAGGTGGCAGATACGCAGTATTTT

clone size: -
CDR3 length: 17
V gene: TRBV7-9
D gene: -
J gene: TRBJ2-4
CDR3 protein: CASSLGGGSLAKNIQYF
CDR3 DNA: TGTGCCAGCAGCTTAGGAGGGGGAAGTCTAGCCAAAAACATTCAGTACTTC

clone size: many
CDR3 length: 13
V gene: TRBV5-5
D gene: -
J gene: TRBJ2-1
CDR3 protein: CASRSETGSREFF
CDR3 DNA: TGTGCCAGCAGATCCGAAACAGGGTCCCGGGAGTTCTTC

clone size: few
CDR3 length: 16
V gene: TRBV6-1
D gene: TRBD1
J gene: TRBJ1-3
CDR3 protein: CASRRGQGARGNTIYF
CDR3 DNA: TGTGCCAGCAGGCGAGGACAGGGGGCGCGTGGAAACACCATATATTTT

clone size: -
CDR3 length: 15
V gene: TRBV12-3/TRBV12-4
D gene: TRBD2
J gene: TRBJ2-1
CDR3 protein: CASSSSGGDYNEQFF
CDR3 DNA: TGTGCCAGCAGCTCCAGCGGGGGGGACTACAATGAGCAGTTCTTC

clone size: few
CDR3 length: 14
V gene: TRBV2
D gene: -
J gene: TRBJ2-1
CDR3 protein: CASSRQGAYNEQFF
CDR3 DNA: TGTGCCAGCAGTCGTCAGGGAGCCTACAATGAGCAGTTCTTC

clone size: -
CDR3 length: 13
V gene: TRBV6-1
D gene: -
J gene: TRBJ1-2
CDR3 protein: CASRVQGGYGYTF
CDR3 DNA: TGTGCCAGCAGAGTGCAGGGCGGCTATGGCTACACCTTC

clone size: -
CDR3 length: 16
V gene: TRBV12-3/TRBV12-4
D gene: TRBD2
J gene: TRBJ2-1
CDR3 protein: CASSPSGGARWVEQFF
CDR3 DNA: TGTGCCAGCAGCCCTAGCGGGGGGGCTAGGTGGGTTGAGCAGTTCTTC

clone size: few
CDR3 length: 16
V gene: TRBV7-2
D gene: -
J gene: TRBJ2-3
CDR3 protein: CASSPRQVFVTDTQYF
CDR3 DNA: TGTGCCAGCAGCCCTAGACAGGTTTTCGTAACAGATACGCAGTATTTT

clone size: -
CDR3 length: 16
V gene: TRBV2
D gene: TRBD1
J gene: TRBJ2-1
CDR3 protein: CASSDRGRDRGNEQFF
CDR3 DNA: TGTGCCAGCAGTGATAGGGGGAGGGACAGGGGCAATGAGCAGTTCTTC

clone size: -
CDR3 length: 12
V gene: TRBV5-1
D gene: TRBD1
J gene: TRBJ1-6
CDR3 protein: CASHRGDSPLHF
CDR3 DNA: TGCGCCAGCCACAGGGGGGATTCACCCCTCCACTTT

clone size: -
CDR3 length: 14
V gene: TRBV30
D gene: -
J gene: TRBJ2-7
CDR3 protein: CAVRPRGLTYEQYF
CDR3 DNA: TGTGCCGTCCGCCCCCGGGGACTTACCTACGAGCAGTACTTC

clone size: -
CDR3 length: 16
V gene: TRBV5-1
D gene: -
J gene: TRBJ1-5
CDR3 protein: CASSLAPGRTDQPQHF
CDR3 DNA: TGCGCCAGCAGCTTGGCCCCAGGGCGCACAGATCAGCCCCAGCATTTT

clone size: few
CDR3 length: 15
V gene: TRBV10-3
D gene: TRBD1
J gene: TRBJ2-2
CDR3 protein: CAISATGANTGELFF
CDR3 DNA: TGTGCCATCAGTGCGACAGGGGCTAACACCGGGGAGCTGTTTTTT

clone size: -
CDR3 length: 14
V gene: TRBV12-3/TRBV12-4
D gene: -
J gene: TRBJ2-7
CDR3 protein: CASSPSPGVGEQYF
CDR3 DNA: TGTGCCAGCAGCCCCTCCCCAGGGGTGGGCGAGCAGTACTTC

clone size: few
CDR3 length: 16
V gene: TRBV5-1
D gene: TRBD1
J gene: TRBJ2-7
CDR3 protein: CASSLTGDRGRDEQYF
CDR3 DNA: TGCGCCAGCAGCTTGACGGGGGACAGGGGTAGAGACGAGCAGTACTTC

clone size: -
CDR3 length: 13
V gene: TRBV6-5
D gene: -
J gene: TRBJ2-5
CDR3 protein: CASSSQGRKTQYF
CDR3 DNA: TGTGCCAGCAGTTCTCAGGGAAGAAAGACCCAGTACTTC

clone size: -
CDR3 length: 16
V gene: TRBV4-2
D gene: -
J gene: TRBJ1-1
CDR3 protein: CASSQGGDIRNPEAFF
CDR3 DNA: TGTGCCAGCAGCCAAGGGGGGGACATCAGGAACCCTGAAGCTTTCTTT

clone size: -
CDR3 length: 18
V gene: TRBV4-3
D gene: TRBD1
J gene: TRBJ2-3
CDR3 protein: CASSQDGGRGRGTDTQYF
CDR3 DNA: TGCGCCAGCAGCCAAGATGGAGGCAGGGGGAGAGGCACAGATACGCAGTATTTT

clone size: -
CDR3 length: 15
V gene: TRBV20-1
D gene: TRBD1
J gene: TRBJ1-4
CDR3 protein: CSARQGAWANEKLFF
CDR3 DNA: TGCAGTGCAAGACAGGGGGCGTGGGCTAATGAAAAACTGTTTTTT

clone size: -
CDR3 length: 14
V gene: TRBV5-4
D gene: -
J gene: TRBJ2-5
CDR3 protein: CASSLSDVEETQYF
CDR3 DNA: TGTGCCAGCAGCTTATCCGACGTTGAGGAGACCCAGTACTTC

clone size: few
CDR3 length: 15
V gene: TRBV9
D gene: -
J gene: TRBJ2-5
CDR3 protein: CASSVGRGYQETQYF
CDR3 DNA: TGTGCCAGCAGCGTAGGAAGGGGGTACCAAGAGACCCAGTACTTC